The 22 T cell receptor beta chains below all came from one sample that was sequenced in a study of blood T cell repertoires in COVID-19. TCRdb's copy holds only in-frame clones and misses some; the assay was immunoSEQ multiplex PCR. Of 40,000 to 50,000 clones listed, roughly 90% are singletons. Input material: peripheral blood. These receptors were collected from a human donor in a cohort sampled during active COVID-19.

The rearrangement joins TRBV4-1 to TRBJ1-3, with 11 bases aligning to TRBD1. V trimming: 3 bases; J trimming: 3 bases; junction bases outside the gene matches: 4. Germline values: CDR1 MGHRA, CDR2 YSYEKL. CDR3 length equals 16 residues. The CDR3 sequence: CASSHEGQGGGNTIYF. The DNA for the CDR3 is TGCGCCAGCAGCCATGAGGGACAGGGGGGTGGAAACACCATATATTTT.

V gene TRBV6-2 or TRBV6-3 combines with J gene TRBJ1-1; TRBD1 matches 7 bases. The CDR3 runs 12 residues. The junction had 3 bases not matched to a gene; V was cut back by 4 bases and J by 7 bases. Germline V gene sequence: CDR1 MNHEY, CDR2 SVGEGT. This CDR3 is CASSLWTGEAFF. CDR3 sequence (DNA): TGTGCCAGCAGTTTATGGACAGGTGAAGCTTTCTTT.

The gene calls are TRBV19 and TRBJ2-7; 8 bases line up with TRBD1. V dropped 9 bases and J dropped 2; count of bases not matched to a gene: 3. The germline V gene encodes CDR1 LNHDA and CDR2 SQIVND (reference sequence). This CDR3 has 12 residues. The CDR3 region has the DNA TGTGCCAGCCGGGACAGGACCTACGAGCAGTACTTC. Residues: CASRDRTYEQYF.

This clone was seen once. The V gene is TRBV7-9, the J gene TRBJ2-3; the D gene is possibly TRBD1 (6 bases). The V gene's germline CDR1 is SEHNR and CDR2 FQNEAQ (reference sequence). V lost 5 bases, J lost 2 bases, and 11 bases lay in between. The CDR3 consists of 14 residues. The CDR3 bases are TGTGCCAGCAGCGTAGACAGGTACACAGATACGCAGTATTTT. Protein product: CASSVDRYTDTQYF.

The chain recombines TRBV4-1 with TRBJ1-5; unclear D gene. Trimming stripped 0 bases from V and 8 bases from J, with 14 bases between. The V gene's germline CDR1 is MGHRA and CDR2 YSYEKL. The CDR3 is made up of 15 amino acids. The CDR3 loop reads CASSQDPEASKPQHF. The DNA of the CDR3 is TGCGCCAGCAGCCAAGATCCAGAGGCGAGTAAGCCCCAGCATTTT.

The rearrangement joins TRBV11-2 to TRBJ1-2; D unresolved. The V gene's germline CDR1 is SGHAT and CDR2 FQNNGV. This CDR3 is 12 amino acids long. V lost 5 bases to trimming and J lost 3 bases, with 7 bases between them. The DNA of the CDR3 is TGTGCCAGCAGCCTGGGAGACTATGGCTACACCTTC. Translated, it gives CASSLGDYGYTF.

The rearrangement uses TRBV5-4 and TRBJ2-7, with D hard to call. Germline assignment: CDR1 SGHNT and CDR2 YYREEE (reference sequence). The CDR3 consists of 16 residues. Trimming stripped 2 bases from V and 0 bases from J, with 15 bases between. This CDR3 is CASSFPVAGNSYEQYF. The CDR3 DNA sequence: TGTGCCAGCAGCTTTCCGGTAGCTGGTAACTCCTACGAGCAGTACTTC.

The V call is TRBV24-1, the J call TRBJ1-2; tentative D call: TRBD1 (6 bases). The CDR3 runs 17 residues. Germline loops: CDR1 KGHDR, CDR2 SFDVKD. Trimming shortened V by 4 bases and J by 1 base, and 18 bases separated the two germline ends. In DNA form, the CDR3 reads TGTGCCACCAGTGAGGCAGGGGCTTTGACTCTTAACTATGGCTACACCTTC. This translates into CATSEAGALTLNYGYTF.

The chain links TRBV6-5 to TRBJ2-7, with TRBD2 identical over 7 bases. The V gene's germline CDR1 is MNHEY and CDR2 SVGAGI. CDR3 length: 14 amino acids. V lost 5 bases, J lost 2 bases, and 6 bases stayed unmatched. The chain's CDR3 is CASSRAGDTYEQYF. CDR3 DNA sequence: TGTGCCAGCAGTCGGGCGGGGGATACCTACGAGCAGTACTTC.

The chain couples TRBV23-1 to TRBJ2-7, with TRBD2 identical over 8 bases. TRBV23-1 is reported as an ORF; its role is uncertain. CDR3 length: 16 amino acids. The ends lost 3 bases at V and 1 base at J; junction bases unmatched: 8. The CDR3 coding sequence is TGCGCCAGCAGTCATAGAAGCGGGGGCGAATCCTACGAGCAGTACTTC. It codes for CASSHRSGGESYEQYF.

This chain links TRBV7-9 with TRBJ1-3; no clear D. V was shortened by 6 bases and J by 0 bases, with 9 bases between the two germline ends. Germline V gene sequence: CDR1 SEHNR, CDR2 FQNEAQ (reference sequence). CDR3 length: 14 residues. The CDR3 coding sequence is TGTGCCAGCAGTGCCAGAAACTCTGGAAACACCATATATTTT. Translated: CASSARNSGNTIYF.

V gene TRBV6-5 combines with J gene TRBJ2-7; 8 bases map to TRBD1. With V trimmed by 4 bases and J by 7 bases, 15 bases remained unmatched. Looked up from germline, CDR1 is MNHEY and CDR2 is SVGAGI. The CDR3 length is 16 residues. CDR3 residues: CASSLRRGQGSQEQYF. CDR3 nucleotide sequence: TGTGCCAGCAGTTTACGAAGAGGACAGGGATCGCAAGAGCAGTACTTC.

A single count supports this clone. This chain joins TRBV7-2 and TRBJ1-4; perhaps TRBD1 as D (5 bases). The V end was cut by 6 bases, the J end by 7 bases, with 9 bases between. Germline lookup yields CDR1 SGHTA and CDR2 FQGNSA. The CDR3 has 12 amino acids. The CDR3: CASSRGGEKLFF. CDR3 coding DNA: TGTGCCAGCAGTCGGGGGGGTGAAAAACTGTTTTTT.

This clone has more than one count but fewer than ten. V and J are TRBV4-3 and TRBJ1-3; D is undetermined. CDR1 is LGHNA and CDR2 is YSLEER in the germline V gene. This CDR3 region has 15 residues. V shed 4 bases and J shed 2 bases, with 12 bases lying between them. CDR3 sequence: CASSPGRGTGNTIYF. The CDR3 DNA sequence: TGCGCCAGCAGCCCAGGTCGGGGAACTGGAAACACCATATATTTT.

In this sample, this clone turned up once. The limits of the CDR3 on the DNA are not certain, so only TCRdb's listed CDR3 is given. The V and J genes are TRBV7-2 and TRBJ2-3; TRBD2, the D gene given by the table, was not confirmed from the DNA. Germline loops: CDR1 SGHTA, CDR2 FQGNSA. Inclusive of both ends, the CDR3 amounts to 19 amino acids. CDR3 sequence reads: CASSLAVRFGGERTDTQYF.

The V gene is TRBV5-1, the J gene TRBJ1-5; TRBD1 matches 8 bases. This CDR3 contains 12 residues. CDR1 and CDR2 (germline): SGHRS, YFSETQ. The V segment lost 10 bases and the J segment 6 bases; nucleotides outside the gene matches: 6. CDR3 residues: CAPDREIQPQHF. CDR3 DNA: TGCGCCCCGGACAGGGAGATTCAGCCCCAGCATTTT. The full variable domain, in which reference TRBV5-1 and TRBJ1-5 provide the parts outside the CDR3, is KAGVTQTPRYLIKTRGQQVTLSCSPISGHRSVSWYQQTPGQGLQFLFEYFSETQRNKGNFPGRFSGRQFSNSRSEMNVSTLELGDSALYLCAPDREIQPQHFGDGTRLSIL.

The genes are TRBV4-1 and TRBJ1-1, with D possibly TRBD1 on 5 matching bases. V gave up 3 bases and J gave up 0 bases, with 11 bases separating them. Per germline, CDR1 MGHRA and CDR2 YSYEKL. The CDR3 is 15 amino acids. The CDR3, as DNA: TGCGCCAGCAGCCAGCCGGGGGAGATGAACACTGAAGCTTTCTTT. Encoded protein: CASSQPGEMNTEAFF.

The V and J genes are TRBV5-1 and TRBJ1-2; TRBD1 is a possible D gene (5 bases). The CDR3 runs 14 residues. Germline V gene data show CDR1 as SGHRS and CDR2 as YFSETQ. V was pared by 0 bases and J by 2 bases, with 8 bases between. The CDR3 coding sequence is TGCGCCAGCAGCTTGGTGGGGGGGAACTATGGCTACACCTTC. Its protein product is CASSLVGGNYGYTF.

The genes are TRBV9 and TRBJ1-1; 8 bases fit TRBD1. The V gene's germline CDR1 is SGDLS and CDR2 YYNGEE. The CDR3 runs 16 residues. V lost 3 bases to trimming and J lost 0 bases; unmatched junction nucleotides: 7. CDR3 coding DNA: TGTGCCAGCAGCGGACTGCCGGGACAGGTGAACACTGAAGCTTTCTTT. It codes for CASSGLPGQVNTEAFF.

This clone was counted between two and nine times. In the same sample, other DNA sequences code for this CDR3. This chain joins TRBV19 and TRBJ1-2, with 7 bases that match TRBD1. The CDR3 is 13 amino acids. The V and J ends lost 3 bases and 5 bases, in that order; junction bases with no gene match: 3. Germline CDR1 is LNHDA and CDR2 is SQIVND (reference sequence). The CDR3: CASSMGTVYGYTF. The CDR3 region has the DNA TGTGCCAGTAGTATGGGGACAGTTTATGGCTACACCTTC.

The chain links TRBV9 to TRBJ2-7, with 9 bases aligning to TRBD2. This CDR3 contains 16 residues. Looked up from germline, CDR1 is SGDLS and CDR2 is YYNGEE. J was trimmed by 4 bases and V by 0 bases; bases with no gene match: 8. The CDR3 reads CASSVAPGLATYEQYF. In DNA form, the CDR3 reads TGTGCCAGCAGCGTAGCTCCGGGACTAGCAACTTACGAGCAGTACTTC.

The chain carries TRBV2 and TRBJ1-1, with a tentative D call TRBD1 (6 bases). Germline V gene data show CDR1 as SNHLY and CDR2 as FYNNEI. V was pared by 3 bases and J by 1 base, with 21 bases between. This CDR3 comprises 18 residues. The CDR3 coding sequence is TGTGCCAGCAGTGAGTGGGAAGGGAGACGGGGACAGAACACTGAAGCTTTCTTT. Translated, it gives CASSEWEGRRGQNTEAFF.